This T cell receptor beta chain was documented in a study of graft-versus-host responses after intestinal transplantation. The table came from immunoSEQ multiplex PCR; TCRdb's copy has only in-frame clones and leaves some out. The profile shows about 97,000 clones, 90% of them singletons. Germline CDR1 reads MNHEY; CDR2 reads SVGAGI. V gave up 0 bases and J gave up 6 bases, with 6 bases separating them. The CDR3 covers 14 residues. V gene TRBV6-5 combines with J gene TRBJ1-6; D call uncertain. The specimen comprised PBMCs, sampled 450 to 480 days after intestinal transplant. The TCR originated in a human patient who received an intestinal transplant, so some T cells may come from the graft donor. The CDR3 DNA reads TGTGCCAGCAGTTACTCTGGTGGTAATTCACCCCTCCACTTT. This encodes CASSYSGGNSPLHF.